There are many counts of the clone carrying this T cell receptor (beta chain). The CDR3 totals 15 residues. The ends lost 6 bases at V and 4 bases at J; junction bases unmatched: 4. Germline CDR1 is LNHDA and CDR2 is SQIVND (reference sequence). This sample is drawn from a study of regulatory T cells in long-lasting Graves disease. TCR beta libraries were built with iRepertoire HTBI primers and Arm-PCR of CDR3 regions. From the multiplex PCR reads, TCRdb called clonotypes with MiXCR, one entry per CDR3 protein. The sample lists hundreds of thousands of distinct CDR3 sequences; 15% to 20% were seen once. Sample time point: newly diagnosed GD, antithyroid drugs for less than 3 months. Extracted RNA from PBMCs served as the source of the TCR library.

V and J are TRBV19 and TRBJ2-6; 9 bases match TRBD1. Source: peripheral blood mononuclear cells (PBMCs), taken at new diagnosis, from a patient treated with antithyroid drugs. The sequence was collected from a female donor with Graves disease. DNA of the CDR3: TGTGCCAGTAGGACAGGGGGGACCGGGGCCAACGTCCTGACTTTC. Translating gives CASRTGGTGANVLTF.